This T cell receptor (beta chain) was sequenced during a study of CD8+ T cells in alopecia areata. Treatment in this sample: oral pan-JAK inhibitor, 5-10 mg twice daily. Extraction of RNA preceded its reverse transcription into cDNA, which served as the sequencing template. Using immunoSEQ multiplex PCR, the repertoire was profiled, and TCRdb retains in-frame clones only, with some absent. The table shows a few hundred thousand clones, with more than 30% occurring only once. The CDR3 runs 13 residues. Trimming removed 2 bases at V and 5 bases at J, with 7 bases between. Germline CDR1 and CDR2: MDHEN and SYDVKM.

The starting material was CD4+ T cells sorted from blood, obtained between weeks 30 and 35, from a patient treated with tofacitinib. The source is a human donor with alopecia areata. This chain joins TRBV28 and TRBJ1-5; D remains unclear. The CDR3 coding sequence is TGTGCCAGCAGTTTAGGTCAATATCAGCCCCAGCATTTT. Encoded protein: CASSLGQYQPQHF.